These 24 T cell receptor beta chains came from one sample sequenced in a study of glioma-infiltrating T cells. TCR alpha and beta CDR3 regions were amplified from RNA using iRepertoire nested multiplex PCR. TCRdb re-called the multiplex PCR reads through MiXCR, storing one row per CDR3 protein. The table lists more than 300,000 distinct CDR3 sequences, roughly 41% of them singletons, with about 12% in the top ten. The source material was glioma tissue, nonneoplastic brain tissue, or PBMCs (not recorded which). These receptors were collected from a human donor with low-grade glioma or glioblastoma, undergoing nonglioma brain surgery, or in good health (not recorded which).

V is TRBV7-3 and J is TRBJ2-7; D may be TRBD2 (5 bases). Trimming stripped 3 bases from V and 6 bases from J, with 9 bases between. CDR1 and CDR2 from the germline V gene are SGHTA and FQGTGA. The CDR3 is 12 amino acids. This CDR3 reads CASSFWAGEQYF. CDR3 bases: TGTGCCAGCAGCTTCTGGGCGGGCGAGCAGTACTTC.

This clonotype has more than one count but fewer than ten. J is TRBJ2-2 and V is TRBV4-2; 8 nucleotides agree with TRBD1. The junction had 6 bases not matched to a gene; V was cut back by 4 bases and J by 5 bases. Germline CDR1 LGHNA, CDR2 YNFKEQ. This CDR3 is built from 15 residues. The CDR3 spells CASSREGQDTGELFF. The CDR3 DNA reads TGTGCCAGCAGCCGAGAGGGACAGGATACCGGGGAGCTGTTTTTT.

The rearrangement links TRBV10-3 to TRBJ1-1; D gene unclear. Between the trimmed V and J ends, which lost 2 bases and 7 bases, there was a span of 8 bases. This CDR3 has 12 residues. Looked up from germline, CDR1 is ENHRY and CDR2 is SYGVKD. CDR3 nucleotide sequence: TGTGCCATCAGTGAGAATAGAGATGAAGCTTTCTTT. This gives the protein CAISENRDEAFF.

This clonotype was seen at least ten times. The chain combines TRBV28 with TRBJ1-3; 7 nucleotides line up with TRBD1. CDR1 and CDR2 (germline): MDHEN, SYDVKM. CDR3 length: 13 residues. The J segment lost 5 bases and the V segment lost 4 bases, leaving 2 bases of the junction unmatched. Written as DNA, the CDR3 is TGTGCCAGCAGTTCGACAGGGAGAAACACCATATATTTT. The encoded protein is CASSSTGRNTIYF.

The chain couples TRBV20-1 to TRBJ2-5, with 9 bases identical to TRBD1. From germline, CDR1 is DFQATT and CDR2 SNEGSKA (reference sequence). The trim removed 3 bases at V and 5 bases at J, leaving 7 bases unmatched. The CDR3 has 14 residues. The CDR3 DNA is TGCAGTGCTAGTTGGGACAGGGAGTGGGAGACCCAGTACTTC. It specifies CSASWDREWETQYF.

For this clonotype: One base away lies a much larger clone, so this may be a sequencing read error. The V gene is TRBV4-1, the J gene TRBJ1-1; D unclear. Trimming took 1 base from V and 6 from J, leaving 9 bases between them. The CDR3 has 13 amino acids. CDR1 is MGHRA and CDR2 is YSYEKL in the germline V gene. The CDR3 nucleotides are TGCGCCAGCAGCCAAGTAGATATGGCTGAAGCTTTCTTT. It yields the protein CASSQVDMAEAFF.

About this clonotype: This may arise from a read error, as a much more abundant clone is one base away. CDR3 DNA: TGTGCCAGCAGCATTGGACAGAGATTTAACTATGGCCACACCTTC. This translates into CASSIGQRFNYGHTF. J is TRBJ1-2 and V is TRBV6-6, with a possible D match to TRBD1 (6 bases). The CDR3 length is 15 residues. CDR1 and CDR2 from the germline V gene are MNHNY and SVGAGI (reference sequence).

This chain uses TRBV29-1 with TRBJ2-7; 8 positions agree with TRBD2. V dropped 3 bases and J dropped 10; count of bases not matched to a gene: 11. This CDR3 is built from 13 residues. Germline CDR1 is SQVTM and CDR2 is ANQGSEA. The CDR3 spells CSVDAGRGGEQYF. For the CDR3, the DNA is TGCAGCGTTGACGCCGGACGGGGGGGCGAACAGTACTTC.

A note on this clonotype: Relative to the germline gene, one junction end is altered; a read error may explain this. V and J are TRBV25-1 and TRBJ2-5, with 7 bases that match TRBD2. Germline V gives CDR1 MGHDK, CDR2 SYGVNS. The CDR3 is 13 amino acids. The CDR3 DNA reads as TGTGCCAGCAGTGAATCTACCGGGGGGACCCCGTACTTC. It yields the protein CASSESTGGTPYF.

A single count supports this clonotype. A much larger clone lies a single base off, so this may be a read error. The chain employs TRBV6-5 and TRBJ1-6, with no clear D. The CDR3 has 16 residues. The germline V gene has CDR1 MNHEY and CDR2 SVGAGI. The germline V and J ends were trimmed by 0 bases and 9 bases, with 15 bases remaining between them. The CDR3 coding sequence is TGTGCCAGCAGTTACTCGAACTGCAGAGAAGCTTCACCCCTCCACTTT. Protein sequence: CASSYSNCREASPLHF.

This sequence joins TRBV5-1 and TRBJ2-3; D possibly corresponds to TRBD2 (5 bases). The CDR3 spans 13 residues. CDR1 is SGHRS and CDR2 is YFSETQ in the germline V gene. Trimming cost V 6 bases and J 4 bases, with 12 bases left between them. The CDR3 sequence: CASKDSEADTQYF. CDR3 coding DNA: TGCGCCAGCAAGGACTCGGAGGCAGATACGCAGTATTTT.

In its sample, this clonotype ranks as medium-sized (0.01 to 0.1%). The CDR3 nucleotides read TGTGCCAGCAGTGAAGCAGGGTCGGGCGAAAAACTGTTTTTT. Translated, it gives CASSEAGSGEKLFF. The rearrangement uses TRBV25-1 and TRBJ1-4, with D possibly TRBD1 on 5 matching bases. Germline V gives CDR1 MGHDK, CDR2 SYGVNS. Deletions cut 2 bases from V and 8 bases from J, with 12 bases between. The CDR3 sequence is 14 residues long.

This clonotype showed up just a few times. The chain recombines TRBV5-1 with TRBJ1-1; D is uncertain. V dropped 5 bases and J dropped 0 bases, with 8 bases sitting between them. Germline CDR1 SGHRS, CDR2 YFSETQ. The CDR3 covers 13 residues. The CDR3 protein is CASRREVNTEAFF. CDR3 in DNA: TGCGCCAGCAGAAGGGAGGTGAACACTGAAGCTTTCTTT.

This clonotype was seen only a few times. V usage is TRBV4-3 and J usage is TRBJ2-3; no clear D. Germline CDR1 is LGHNA and CDR2 is YSLEER. V dropped 1 base and J dropped 6 bases, with 17 bases sitting between them. This CDR3 has 16 residues. In DNA form, the CDR3 reads TGCGCCAGCAGCCAAGGGAATGAGCGCCCATGGGATACGCAGTATTTT. Its protein is CASSQGNERPWDTQYF.

Remarks on this clonotype: A clone one base away is much larger, so this may be a read error. The chain combines TRBV6-2 or TRBV6-3 with TRBJ2-3; D remains unclear. The DNA end favors TRBJ1-5, so the J call may be wrong. Germline-derived CDR1 and CDR2 are MNHEY and SVGEGT. The length of the CDR3 is 15 residues. The CDR3 region is CASSSSSGVTDTQHF. CDR3 coding DNA: TGTGCCAGCAGTTCTTCTAGCGGAGTCACAGATACGCAGCATTTT.

As concerns this clonotype: The junction differs from germline at one of its ends, possibly a read error. This sequence joins TRBV11-2 and TRBJ1-1; D possibly corresponds to TRBD1 (6 bases). The CDR3 loop spans 14 amino acids. Germline CDR1 reads SGHAT; CDR2 reads FQNNGV. The CDR3 reads CASSLDGRDTESFF. The CDR3, as DNA: TGTGCCAGCAGCTTAGACGGGAGGGACACTGAATCTTTCTTT.

The genes are TRBV19 and TRBJ2-1; D gene unclear. Germline V gene lookup returns CDR1 LNHDA and CDR2 SQIVND (reference sequence). This CDR3 has 13 residues. Trimming left V 3 bases short and J 2 bases short, with 5 bases between. CDR3 DNA sequence: TGTGCCAGTAGTATCGGAGCCTACAATGAGCAGTTCTTC. This codes for CASSIGAYNEQFF.

The chain joins TRBV20-1 to TRBJ2-7; no clear D. V was pared by 0 bases and J by 6 bases, with 30 bases between. This CDR3 is 19 amino acids long. CDR1 is DFQATT, CDR2 SNEGSKA, per germline (reference sequence). The CDR3 DNA sequence: TGCAGTGCTAGAGATGGCTACGCCTCGGAGCTATTCGCTCTTAGCGAGCAGTACTTC. Residues: CSARDGYASELFALSEQYF.

This clonotype was picked up a small number of times. The genes are TRBV20-1 and TRBJ2-1; 8 nucleotides agree with TRBD1. Germline CDR1 reads DFQATT; CDR2 reads SNEGSKA (reference sequence). The length of the CDR3 is 16 residues. CDR3 bases: TGCAGCCAAGAGCGATGGACAGGGAGCTCCTACAATGAGCAGTTCTTC. This gives the protein CSQERWTGSSYNEQFF.

In the case of this clonotype: A much larger clone lies one base from this, so it may be a read error. V gene TRBV25-1 combines with J gene TRBJ2-1; 12 positions match TRBD2. CDR3 length: 18 residues. Germline CDR1 and CDR2: MGHDK and SYGVNS. CDR3 sequence reads: CASSGLSSGRGSYNEQLF. For the CDR3, the DNA is TGTGCCAGCAGTGGATTATCTAGCGGGAGGGGCTCCTACAATGAGCAGCTCTTC.

This clonotype has just a few counts. V usage is TRBV20-1 and J usage is TRBJ2-5, with D possibly matching TRBD1 (6 bases). CDR3 size: 15 residues. Between the trimmed V and J ends, which lost 0 bases and 5 bases, there was a span of 16 bases. CDR1 and CDR2 (germline): DFQATT, SNEGSKA (reference sequence). CDR3 residues: CSARDLSGGRETQYF. CDR3 in DNA: TGCAGTGCTAGAGATCTCAGTGGGGGCCGGGAGACCCAGTACTTC.

V is TRBV7-8 and J is TRBJ2-5, with 8 positions matching TRBD2. After removal of 2 bases from V and 5 bases from J, the junction contained 10 bases not matched to a gene. There are 16 residues in the CDR3. Germline lookup yields CDR1 SGHVS and CDR2 FQNEAQ. Written as DNA, the CDR3 is TGTGCCAGCAGCTTACGAGAGGGAGCGGGGGCGGAGACCCAGTACTTC. Its protein product is CASSLREGAGAETQYF.

This clonotype was detected many times. V gene TRBV7-2 combines with J gene TRBJ2-7, with unresolved D. The length of the CDR3 is 13 residues. Germline V CDR1 and CDR2: SGHTA, FQGNSA. The ends were cut back, 5 bases at V and 6 bases at J, with 14 bases in the middle. Written as DNA, the CDR3 is TGTGCCAGCAGCGGCGGAACCCCTTTCGAGCAGTACTTC. Its translation is CASSGGTPFEQYF.

In its sample, this clonotype was seen a few times. The J gene is TRBJ1-1, the V gene TRBV28; D is unclear. This CDR3 region has 16 residues. The germline V gene encodes CDR1 MDHEN and CDR2 SYDVKM. V lost 5 bases to trimming and J lost 0 bases, with 16 bases between them. Written as DNA, the CDR3 is TGTGCCAGCAGTCTGACTTACCCGGCCATGAACACTGAAGCTTTCTTT. Amino acids: CASSLTYPAMNTEAFF.